The 5 T cell receptor beta chains given below trace back to one sample, sequenced in a study of T cell changes during pregnancy in multiple sclerosis. Generated by immunoSEQ multiplex PCR, the TCRdb table keeps only in-frame clones and is missing some. Among some 110,000 clones, roughly nine tenths were seen once, and the ten largest hold about 1.5%. Specimen: peripheral blood, collected before pregnancy. These receptors all stem from a female donor with multiple sclerosis, enrolled in a pregnancy study.

The J gene is TRBJ1-3, the V gene TRBV4-1; D is unresolved. Germline CDR1 is MGHRA and CDR2 is YSYEKL. The CDR3 length is 15 residues. The V and J ends lost 1 base and 6 bases respectively, with 13 bases between them. This CDR3 is CASSQGAFGQNTIYF. Here the CDR3 DNA reads TGCGCCAGCAGCCAAGGGGCTTTTGGTCAAAACACCATATATTTT.

On this clone itself: Its ends do not fully match the called genes, so a read error is possible. The chain is built from TRBV5-5 and TRBJ1-4, with 7 bases identical to TRBD1. This CDR3 has 12 amino acids. CDR1 is SGHKS and CDR2 is YYEKEE in the germline V gene (reference sequence). The CDR3 region is CASSLRQGGPYW. As DNA, the CDR3 is TGTGCCAGCAGCTTGCGGCAGGGGGGCCCTTACTGG.

CDR3 coding DNA: TGCGCCAGCAGCTTGGGACTACCCTACGAGCAGTACTTC. Protein: CASSLGLPYEQYF. The chain uses TRBV5-1 and TRBJ2-7; TRBD2 might be the D (5 bases). Germline V lookup: CDR1 SGHRS, CDR2 YFSETQ. The V end was cut by 0 bases, the J end by 2 bases, with 6 bases between. The CDR3 loop spans 13 amino acids.

The V and J genes are TRBV6-1 and TRBJ1-2; 7 bases agree with TRBD1. The CDR3 spans 14 residues. V lost 8 bases to trimming and J lost 0 bases; unmatched junction nucleotides: 6. Germline CDR1 MNHNS, CDR2 SASEGT. This CDR3 is CASGTTGTNYGYTF. In DNA, the CDR3 is TGTGCCAGCGGAACGACAGGGACTAACTATGGCTACACCTTC.

The chain is built from TRBV15 and TRBJ2-5; maybe TRBD2 (6 bases). The V end lost 3 bases, the J end lost 0 bases, and 8 bases lay between the germline ends. CDR3 size: 14 residues. Germline assignment: CDR1 LNHNV and CDR2 YYDKDF (reference sequence). The CDR3 DNA sequence: TGTGCCACCAGCAGTGGAGGGAACCAAGAGACCCAGTACTTC. Residues: CATSSGGNQETQYF.